These 16 T cell receptor beta chains originate from one sample sequenced in a study of cytomegalovirus exposure and HLA in healthy donors. PCR primers comprised 60 Vbeta and 13 Jbeta primers. Some clones are missing from TCRdb's copy, which holds only in-frame ones; the method was immunoSEQ multiplex PCR. The sample yields 150,000 to 200,000 clones, 70% to 85% seen once. What was sequenced was PBMCs. The receptor source for this set is a young man in good health and CMV-seronegative.

J is TRBJ2-1 and V is TRBV7-2, with D unresolved. V lost 5 bases to trimming and J lost 7 bases, with 12 bases between them. From germline, CDR1 is SGHTA and CDR2 FQGNSA. There are 13 residues in the CDR3. The CDR3 region has the DNA TGTGCCAGCAGCCACTTCCACCCTAATGAGCAGTTCTTC. Its protein product is CASSHFHPNEQFF.

V usage is TRBV6-5 and J usage is TRBJ1-1; 7 bases agree with TRBD1. CDR3 length equals 13 residues. CDR1 is MNHEY and CDR2 is SVGAGI in the germline V gene. V lost 6 bases to trimming and J lost 3 bases; unmatched junction nucleotides: 4. CDR3 sequence reads: CASSPGQHTEAFF. The CDR3 coding sequence is TGTGCCAGCAGCCCGGGACAGCACACTGAAGCTTTCTTT.

The chain joins TRBV6-4 to TRBJ2-2; D is unresolved. This CDR3 is built from 16 residues. Between the trimmed V and J ends, which lost 3 bases and 3 bases, there was a span of 14 bases. The V gene's germline CDR1 is MRHNA and CDR2 SNTAGT. The CDR3 nucleotides are TGTGCCAGCAGTGAGATATACCAAACGGACACCGGGGAGCTGTTTTTT. As protein: CASSEIYQTDTGELFF.

J is TRBJ2-7 and V is TRBV2; 8 bases fit TRBD1. The length of the CDR3 is 15 residues. The germline gives CDR1 SNHLY, CDR2 FYNNEI. Losses at the gene ends were 4 bases for V and 2 bases for J; bases not matched to a gene: 7. CDR3 region: CASSVEQGGPYEQYF. Written as DNA, the CDR3 is TGTGCCAGCAGTGTGGAACAGGGGGGCCCCTACGAGCAGTACTTC.

The DNA of the CDR3 is TGTGCCAGCAGCCGGAGGGGACAGGGGGCTTACGAGCAGTACTTC. It is translated as CASSRRGQGAYEQYF. The chain carries TRBV11-3 and TRBJ2-7; 12 bases are shared with TRBD1. CDR3 size: 15 residues. After removal of 5 bases from V and 4 bases from J, the junction contained 6 bases not matched to a gene. The germline CDR1 and CDR2 sequences are SGHNT and YENEEA.

The chain combines TRBV21-1 with TRBJ1-5; the table's D gene call, TRBD1, was not cross checked with the DNA. TRBV21-1 is a pseudogene segment. The CDR3 sequence is 15 residues long. CDR3 sequence: CASSKTGLGYQPQHF. DNA for the CDR3: TGTGCCAGCAGCAAGACAGGGTTGGGATATCAGCCCCAGCATTTT.

This clone was seen only once. Other DNA sequences within the sample encode an identical CDR3. The chain combines TRBV6-5 with TRBJ2-7, with D tentatively TRBD2 (5 bases). The V gene lost 2 bases and the J gene lost 4 bases, with 9 bases spanning the gap. Per the germline V gene, CDR1 is MNHEY and CDR2 is SVGAGI. This CDR3 comprises 13 residues. The CDR3 DNA is TGTGCCAGCAGTTACAGCGGCCTTTACGAGCAGTACTTC. Protein: CASSYSGLYEQYF.

The chain recombines TRBV18 with TRBJ2-2; TRBD2 might be the D (6 bases). The ends were cut back, 1 base at V and 6 bases at J, with 21 bases in the middle. Per the germline V gene, CDR1 is KGHSH and CDR2 is LQKENI. The CDR3 consists of 18 residues. The CDR3 here is CASSPLGGIGSRPGELFF. DNA of the CDR3: TGTGCCAGCTCACCACTTGGCGGGATTGGCTCAAGGCCCGGGGAGCTGTTTTTT.

The V gene is TRBV9, the J gene TRBJ2-7; D may be TRBD2 (5 bases). The CDR3 spans 16 residues. The V gene's germline CDR1 is SGDLS and CDR2 YYNGEE. V was clipped by 4 bases and J by 4 bases, with 21 bases between them. CDR3 DNA: TGTGCCAGCAGCCCCCGGGGTGAGCAGGTGGCTTACGAGCAGTACTTC. It specifies CASSPRGEQVAYEQYF.

The CDR3 DNA sequence: TGCGCCAGCAGCCAAGAAACTCCCCCGCCCGCAGATACGCAGTATTTT. This encodes CASSQETPPPADTQYF. This chain uses TRBV4-3 with TRBJ2-3; D uncertain. CDR1 is LGHNA and CDR2 is YSLEER in the germline V gene. The V and J ends lost 0 bases and 4 bases respectively, with 14 bases between them. The length of the CDR3 is 16 residues.

The chain uses TRBV7-9 and TRBJ2-7, with TRBD1 identical over 9 bases. Trimming at V came to 5 bases and at J to 2 bases, leaving 10 bases not matched to a gene. The CDR3 length is 16 residues. Germline CDR1 is SEHNR and CDR2 is FQNEAQ (reference sequence). This CDR3 reads CASSPPGTGITYEQYF. The CDR3 DNA reads TGTGCCAGCAGCCCGCCAGGGACAGGGATTACCTACGAGCAGTACTTC. Using reference TRBV7-9 and TRBJ2-7 for the parts outside the CDR3, the full variable domain is DTGVSQNPRHKITKRGQNVTFRCDPISEHNRLYWYRQTLGQGPEFLTYFQNEAQLEKSRLLSDRFSAERPKGSFSTLEIQRTEQGDSAMYLCASSPPGTGITYEQYFGPGTRLTVT.

The genes are TRBV19 and TRBJ2-1; D unclear. The CDR3 length is 11 residues. Trimming took 7 bases from V and 10 from J, leaving 11 bases between them. Germline CDR1 reads LNHDA; CDR2 reads SQIVND (reference sequence). CDR3 protein: CASTNGWEQFF. CDR3 coding DNA: TGTGCCAGTACAAACGGTTGGGAGCAGTTCTTC.

The J gene is TRBJ2-1, the V gene TRBV6-1, with 9 bases lining up with TRBD2. The CDR3 spans 12 residues. J gave up 10 bases and V 10 bases, and 8 bases lay outside the gene matches. Germline V gene sequence: CDR1 MNHNS, CDR2 SASEGT. CDR3 nucleotides: TGTGCCACCCGCGGGGGGGGAGGAGAGCAGTTCTTC. This codes for CATRGGGGEQFF.

This clone was seen more than once but under ten times. The rearrangement uses TRBV2 and TRBJ2-7; D uncertain. The germline V and J ends were trimmed by 6 bases and 5 bases, with 20 bases remaining between them. CDR1 and CDR2 from the germline V gene are SNHLY and FYNNEI. The CDR3 length is 15 residues. This CDR3 reads CASSDRTGLKDEQYF. The CDR3 DNA reads as TGTGCCAGCAGCGATCGAACTGGGCTGAAGGACGAGCAGTACTTC.

This rearrangement joins TRBV6-6 to TRBJ2-3; TRBD2 agrees at 8 bases. The ends lost 2 bases at V and 3 bases at J; junction bases unmatched: 7. The germline CDR1 and CDR2 sequences are MNHNY and SVGAGI (reference sequence). The CDR3 contains 16 residues. Here the CDR3 reads CASSYVGGGLTDTQYF. The CDR3 DNA is TGTGCCAGCAGTTACGTAGGCGGGGGGTTGACAGATACGCAGTATTTT.

V usage is TRBV5-1 and J usage is TRBJ2-7; TRBD2 might be the D (6 bases). Deletions cut 2 bases from V and 2 bases from J, with 8 bases between. Germline values: CDR1 SGHRS, CDR2 YFSETQ. This CDR3 is 13 amino acids long. The DNA for the CDR3 is TGCGCCAGCAGCTTTCCGGGGGCCTACGAGCAGTACTTC. It yields the protein CASSFPGAYEQYF.